The rows below give T cell receptor beta chains drawn from one sample of a study of blood T cell repertoires in COVID-19. Sequenced by immunoSEQ multiplex PCR; TCRdb stores in-frame clones only, minus some. Of about 480,000 clones listed, roughly 89% are singletons. Specimen: peripheral blood. These receptors all stem from a man between 18 and 35 years old with COVID-19, enrolled during active disease. CDR3s include the opening cysteine and the closing phenylalanine or tryptophan. Fields, in order: D gene, clone size, V gene, J gene, CDR3 DNA, CDR3 protein. A D gene is named only where the DNA matches it firmly. Clone size is not always given. Where it is, it says once, few, many or a class for expanded clones.

>TRBD2|NA|TRBV9|TRBJ2-5
TGTGCCAGCAGCGTAGAGGGACTAGCTCGATTAAAGACCCAGTACTTC
CASSVEGLARLKTQYF
>NA|NA|TRBV5-5|TRBJ2-2
TGTGCCAGCAGCTCAGTGGCAGGGTTGGCCGGGGAGCTGTTTTTT
CASSSVAGLAGELFF
>TRBD1|NA|TRBV19|TRBJ2-3
TGTGCCAGTAGTAGACGATGGACAGGGGGGAGCACAGATACGCAGTATTTT
CASSRRWTGGSTDTQYF
>NA|NA|TRBV10-1|TRBJ1-2
TGCGCCAGCAGTGAGTCGAGGCCCCGGCTCACGAGCTACACCTTC
CASSESRPRLTSYTF
>NA|NA|TRBV25-1|TRBJ2-7
TGTGCCAGCAGTGCCCCCCCGCAGGGACAAGTCGGATACGAGCAGTACTTC
CASSAPPQGQVGYEQYF
>NA|NA|TRBV19|TRBJ2-1
TGTGCCAGTAACTTCGGGGGATACAATGAGCAGTTCTTC
CASNFGGYNEQFF
>NA|NA|TRBV2|TRBJ2-2
TGTGCCAGCAGTGCGTACCAGGGGACGAACACCGGGGAGCTGTTTTTT
CASSAYQGTNTGELFF
>TRBD1|NA|TRBV28|TRBJ1-4
TGTGCCAGCACCGACAGGGGCATCCCTAATGAAAAACTGTTTTTT
CASTDRGIPNEKLFF
>TRBD1|NA|TRBV29-1|TRBJ2-3
TGCAGCGTTTTTCCGGGACAGGTCACAGATACGCAGTATTTT
CSVFPGQVTDTQYF
>TRBD2|NA|TRBV7-6|TRBJ2-2
TGTGCCAGCAGCTTATACGCGGGGGGTAACACCGGGGAGCTGTTTTTT
CASSLYAGGNTGELFF
>TRBD1|NA|TRBV7-9|TRBJ2-5
TGTGCCAGCAGCTTAGGAGACAGGGGGCTGCAAGAGACCCAGTACTTC
CASSLGDRGLQETQYF
>NA|once|TRBV5-4|TRBJ1-2
TGTGCCAGCAGTCTCATCGGATGGGAGGGGGTTGGCTACACCTTC
CASSLIGWEGVGYTF
>TRBD2|NA|TRBV30|TRBJ2-7
TGTGCCTGGGGGGTCGGAGCGGGAGTCTACGAGCAGTACTTC
CAWGVGAGVYEQYF
>NA|NA|TRBV10-3|TRBJ1-4
TGTGCCATCAGTGAGGGCACCTCAACTAATGAAAAACTGTTTTTT
CAISEGTSTNEKLFF
>TRBD2|once|TRBV11-2|TRBJ2-1
TGTGCCAGCAGCTTTACTAGCGGAGTGGGAAATGAGCAGTTCTTC
CASSFTSGVGNEQFF
>NA|NA|TRBV6-6|TRBJ2-1
TGTGCCAGCAGTTCCGAGGACTGGCCCTCCTACAATGAGCAGTTCTTC
CASSSEDWPSYNEQFF
>NA|once|TRBV5-6|TRBJ2-1
TGTGCCAGCAGCTCCGAGGACTGGAATGAGCAGTTCTTC
CASSSEDWNEQFF
>NA|NA|TRBV6-4|TRBJ2-7
TGTGCCAGCAGTGATACAGCCTATGCCTCCTACGAGCAGTACTTC
CASSDTAYASYEQYF
>NA|NA|TRBV6-5|TRBJ2-2
TGTGCCAGCAGTTACTCGAACCGGGGTGGGCTGTTTTTT
CASSYSNRGGLFF
>TRBD2|NA|TRBV5-6|TRBJ2-7
TGTGCCAGCAGCCCTGATGTCCGGCCGGGGGGCGAGCAGTACTTC
CASSPDVRPGGEQYF
>NA|NA|TRBV12-5|TRBJ2-2
TGTGCTAGTGGTACGGACAGCAGGCTCACCGGGGAGCTGTTTTTT
CASGTDSRLTGELFF
>NA|NA|TRBV7-2|TRBJ2-2
TGTGCCAGCAGCTTAGCGGGGGGGCGGAACACCGGGGAGCTGTTTTTT
CASSLAGGRNTGELFF
>NA|NA|TRBV30|TRBJ2-7
TGTGCCTGGAGTGTTCCGAACTACCCCTACGAGCAGTACTTC
CAWSVPNYPYEQYF
>NA|NA|TRBV4-2|TRBJ2-1
TGTGCCAGCAGCCAATTAGGTAGCGGCTACAATGAGCAGTTCTTC
CASSQLGSGYNEQFF
>NA|few|TRBV7-3|TRBJ2-2
TGTGCCAGCAGCTTAAGGCCAGGGATGTCCGGGGAGCTGTTTTTT
CASSLRPGMSGELFF
>TRBD1|NA|TRBV10-2|TRBJ1-1
TGCGCCAGCAGTTTCACAGGGGGTCTGAACACTGAAGCTTTCTTT
CASSFTGGLNTEAFF
>TRBD1|NA|TRBV5-1|TRBJ2-7
TGCGCCAGCAGCTTAACAGGGGGCGCCCCCCCCGGCGAGCAGTACTTC
CASSLTGGAPPGEQYF
>TRBD2|NA|TRBV3-1/TRBV3-2|TRBJ2-5
TGTGCCAGCAGCCAGGGTTGGCTAGCGGGGGGCGGAGAGACCCAGTACTTC
CASSQGWLAGGGETQYF
>TRBD1|NA|TRBV6-4|TRBJ1-1
TGTGCCAGCAGTGACGAGGGGGCCACTGAAGCTTTCTTT
CASSDEGATEAFF
>TRBD1|NA|TRBV28|TRBJ1-6
TGTGCCAGCAGTCCGGGGACAGGATATAATTCACCCCTCCACTTT
CASSPGTGYNSPLHF
>NA|once|TRBV6-5|TRBJ2-3
TGTGCCAGCAGTTATGCGGCCACCACAGATACGCAGTATTTT
CASSYAATTDTQYF
>NA|NA|TRBV5-6|TRBJ2-7
TGTGCCAGCAGCTTGGAGGCTAGAGGGACCTACGAGCAGTACTTC
CASSLEARGTYEQYF
>NA|NA|TRBV6-5|TRBJ2-2
TGTGCCAGCACTCCCCTACTCACCGGGGAGCTGTTTTTT
CASTPLLTGELFF
>TRBD2|once|TRBV5-1|TRBJ2-1
TGCGCCAGCAGCTTGACTAGCGGGAGTCCTCATGAGCAGTTCTTC
CASSLTSGSPHEQFF
>NA|NA|TRBV7-6|TRBJ2-3
TGTGCCAGCAGTCCCCGGGACTTTAGCACAGATACGCAGTATTTT
CASSPRDFSTDTQYF
>TRBD2|NA|TRBV5-8|TRBJ2-7
TGTGCCAGCCCTGGTCCGGGGGGCTACGAGCAGTACTTC
CASPGPGGYEQYF
>TRBD2|NA|TRBV5-4|TRBJ2-7
TGTGCCAGCAGCTTGGATAGCGGGAGGGTCTACGAGCAGTACTTC
CASSLDSGRVYEQYF
>TRBD1|NA|TRBV14|TRBJ1-4
TGTGCCAGCAGCCTGACAGGGGGCAATGAAAAACTGTTTTTT
CASSLTGGNEKLFF